The rows below give T cell receptor beta chains drawn from one sample of a study of T cells after posttransplantation cyclophosphamide. The method was immunoSEQ multiplex PCR; TCRdb's version includes in-frame clones alone and lacks a portion of them. The repertoire yields 7,000 to 8,500 clones, none seen only once; the top ten contain roughly 53%. This material consisted of PBMCs, taken after allogeneic stem cell transplant with posttransplant cyclophosphamide. These receptors were collected from a male patient between 45 and 60 years old who received an allogeneic stem cell transplant from an unrelated donor, was CMV-positive, and had acute GVHD only. The T cells may partly be graft donor cells. CDR3s include the opening cysteine and the closing phenylalanine or tryptophan. D genes are given only for firm matches. Not all rows give a size; the values are once, few, many and, for expanded clones, a class.

CASSLGVSREQDEQFF,TGTGCCAGCAGCTTAGGAGTCTCGAGAGAACAGGATGAGCAGTTCTTC,TRBV7-8,.,many,16,TRBJ2-1
CASSLDGASSYNEQFF,TGCGCCAGCAGCTTGGATGGGGCCAGCTCCTACAATGAGCAGTTCTTC,TRBV5-1,.,many,16,TRBJ2-1
CASSLGVRGDEQYF,TGTGCCAGCAGCTTAGGTGTCAGGGGCGACGAGCAGTACTTC,TRBV11-3,.,many,14,TRBJ2-7
CASRTGQGSYEQYF,TGTGCCAGCAGGACGGGACAGGGCTCCTACGAGCAGTACTTC,TRBV6-6,TRBD1,many,14,TRBJ2-7
CASSPGQDGNQPQHF,TGTGCCAGCAGCCCGGGACAGGATGGCAATCAGCCCCAGCATTTT,TRBV7-9,TRBD1,many,15,TRBJ1-5
CASSVLAGVPLKTDTQYF,TGTGCCAGCAGTGTACTAGCGGGAGTTCCTTTAAAGACAGATACGCAGTATTTT,TRBV2,TRBD2,few,18,TRBJ2-3
CASSQAGAVTQYF,TGTGCCAGCAGCCAAGCGGGAGCTGTGACCCAGTACTTC,TRBV14,.,.,13,TRBJ2-5
CASSAGQGTGELFF,TGTGCCAGCAGTGCGGGACAGGGAACCGGGGAGCTGTTTTTT,TRBV28,TRBD1,many,14,TRBJ2-2
CASSPGTGVVNEQFF,TGTGCCAGCAGCCCCGGGACAGGGGTTGTAAATGAGCAGTTCTTC,TRBV7-8,TRBD1,.,15,TRBJ2-1
CASSLGPPNTGELFF,TGCGCCAGCAGCTTGGGGCCCCCTAACACCGGGGAGCTGTTTTTT,TRBV5-1,.,many,15,TRBJ2-2
CASSERGTESEKLFF,TGTGCCAGCAGTGAAAGGGGGACAGAGAGTGAAAAACTGTTTTTT,TRBV2,TRBD1,.,15,TRBJ1-4
CASSSHRAGSGDTDTQYF,TGTGCCAGCAGCTCACACCGGGCCGGTAGCGGGGACACAGATACGCAGTATTTT,TRBV7-9,TRBD2,many,18,TRBJ2-3
CASSEGTVNYGYTF,TGTGCCAGCAGTGAAGGGACAGTGAACTATGGCTACACCTTC,TRBV2,.,.,14,TRBJ1-2
CASSSGQGRIEAAFF,TGCGCCAGCAGCTCAGGACAGGGACGGATTGAGGCAGCTTTCTTT,TRBV5-1,TRBD1,many,15,TRBJ1-1
CASSMSSGTYNEQFF,TGTGCCAGTAGTATGAGTAGCGGGACATACAATGAGCAGTTCTTC,TRBV19,TRBD2,many,15,TRBJ2-1
CASSLNGGTTGELFF,TGTGCCAGCAGCTTAAATGGGGGGACCACCGGGGAGCTGTTTTTT,TRBV7-3,.,few,15,TRBJ2-2
CASSEGRFLDTGELFF,TGTGCCAGCAGTGAGGGCCGGTTTCTTGACACCGGGGAGCTGTTTTTT,TRBV6-1,.,many,16,TRBJ2-2
CASSFTGTSVDEQFF,TGTGCCAGCAGCTTTACCGGGACTAGCGTCGATGAGCAGTTCTTC,TRBV11-2,TRBD2,.,15,TRBJ2-1
CPISPGRGAYEQYF,TGTCCGATCTCCCCGGGCAGGGGGGCCTACGAGCAGTACTTC,TRBV27,.,.,14,TRBJ2-7
CASSLRGYNEQFF,TGTGCCAGCAGTTTACGGGGATACAATGAGCAGTTCTTC,TRBV28,.,many,13,TRBJ2-1
CASSTKEAPDEQFF,TGTGCGAGCAGCACAAAAGAGGCGCCGGATGAGCAGTTCTTC,TRBV7-9,.,few,14,TRBJ2-1
CASSRGLYQETQYF,TGTGCCAGCAGCCGGGGACTGTACCAAGAGACCCAGTACTTC,TRBV5-8,.,many,14,TRBJ2-5
CASSHPGQGGGEQFF,TGTGCCAGCAGTCACCCCGGACAGGGGGGCGGTGAGCAGTTCTTC,TRBV6-1,TRBD1,many,15,TRBJ2-1
CASSLVGQGGSYEQYF,TGCGCCAGCAGCTTGGTAGGACAGGGAGGTTCCTACGAGCAGTACTTC,TRBV5-1,TRBD1,many,16,TRBJ2-7
CSDGTSGTTDTQYF,TGCAGCGACGGGACTAGCGGGACCACAGATACGCAGTATTTT,TRBV29-1,TRBD2,many,14,TRBJ2-3
CSASFRGTAFF,TGCAGTGCTTCCTTTAGGGGAACGGCTTTCTTT,TRBV20-1,.,few,11,TRBJ1-1
CASRVGGLVTEAFF,TGTGCCAGTAGAGTCGGGGGGCTGGTCACTGAAGCTTTCTTT,TRBV19,.,many,14,TRBJ1-1
CASSANRGRQETQYF,TGTGCCAGCAGCGCGAACAGGGGTCGACAAGAGACCCAGTACTTC,TRBV25-1,TRBD1,few,15,TRBJ2-5
CATSNERENSYEQYF,TGTGCCACCAGCAACGAGCGGGAGAACTCCTACGAGCAGTACTTC,TRBV15,TRBD2,.,15,TRBJ2-7
CASQGVSGANVLTF,TGCGCCAGCCAAGGAGTCTCTGGGGCCAACGTCCTGACTTTC,TRBV5-1,.,many,14,TRBJ2-6
CSVLSRGPPNEQFF,TGCAGCGTCTTAAGTCGGGGTCCGCCGAATGAGCAGTTCTTC,TRBV29-1,.,many,14,TRBJ2-1
CASSERDRGIVQPQHF,TGTGCCAGCAGTGAAAGGGACAGGGGAATTGTTCAGCCCCAGCATTTT,TRBV28,TRBD1,.,16,TRBJ1-5
CASSLIGDTKNTEAFF,TGTGCCAGCAGCCTGATTGGGGACACTAAGAACACTGAAGCTTTCTTT,TRBV5-8,.,many,16,TRBJ1-1
CASSKGRDTGELFF,TGTGCCAGCAGCAAAGGGAGGGACACCGGGGAGCTGTTTTTT,TRBV21-1,.,many,14,TRBJ2-2
CASSFGSSPYGYTF,TGTGCCAGCAGTTTCGGGTCTTCTCCCTATGGCTACACCTTC,TRBV7-3,.,many,14,TRBJ1-2
CASSQQGDGNTEAFF,TGCGCCAGCAGCCAACAGGGGGACGGGAACACTGAAGCTTTCTTT,TRBV4-3,TRBD1,many,15,TRBJ1-1
CASSRTSASGELFF,TGTGCCAGCAGCCGAACTTCCGCCTCCGGGGAGCTGTTTTTT,TRBV28,.,medium-sized,14,TRBJ2-2
CASSQATESYEQYF,TGTGCCAGCAGCCAAGCGACGGAGAGCTACGAGCAGTACTTC,TRBV14,.,large,14,TRBJ2-7
CASSQAGGRQETQYF,TGTGCCAGCTCCCAAGCCGGCGGAAGGCAAGAGACCCAGTACTTC,TRBV28,.,few,15,TRBJ2-5
CASSRDRGHNINYGYTF,TGTGCCAGCAGTAGGGACAGGGGACATAACATAAACTATGGCTACACCTTC,TRBV27,TRBD1,few,17,TRBJ1-2
CASSRDRGREKLFF,TGTGCCAGCAGCCGGGACAGGGGGCGAGAAAAACTGTTTTTT,TRBV6-5,TRBD1,many,14,TRBJ1-4
CASSSRGLASSYNEQFF,TGTGCCAGCAGCTCCAGGGGACTAGCCAGCTCCTACAATGAGCAGTTCTTC,TRBV7-2,TRBD2,few,17,TRBJ2-1
CASSPGTSVDYEQYF,TGTGCCAGCTCACCGGGGACTAGCGTTGATTACGAGCAGTACTTC,TRBV18,TRBD2,many,15,TRBJ2-7
CASTPLTGTGAGEQYF,TGTGCCAGCACCCCTCTCACCGGGACAGGGGCGGGCGAGCAGTACTTC,TRBV5-4,TRBD1,few,16,TRBJ2-7
CAWSVKLAGVDEQFF,TGTGCCTGGAGTGTAAAACTAGCGGGAGTTGATGAGCAGTTCTTC,TRBV30,TRBD2,many,15,TRBJ2-1
CASSEGLTGNYYGYTF,TGTGCCAGCAGTGAAGGTTTGACAGGAAACTACTATGGCTACACCTTC,TRBV2,.,many,16,TRBJ1-2
CASIRTLNTEAFF,TGTGCCAGCATAAGGACACTGAACACTGAAGCTTTCTTT,TRBV28,.,many,13,TRBJ1-1
CASRVTGGSPLHF,TGTGCCAGCCGGGTGACAGGGGGCTCACCCCTCCACTTT,TRBV2,TRBD1,many,13,TRBJ1-6